Detailed here is one T cell receptor (beta chain). Its antigen is still unknown. No base-level quality is on record; no much larger clone is a single base apart. This entry comes from a study of blood T cells in healthy people across ages (dated by TCRdb to the mid-2010s). Background on the whole study: In model experiments, roughly one uniquely barcoded TCR beta cDNA molecule per two T cells was captured by template switching. The donors were split into four age groups: young (average around 15 years), middle-aged (39), aged (approximately 60) and long-lived (82). To avoid experimental bias, donors of different ages were spread randomly across the sequencing lanes. The study measured age-related changes in TCR beta repertoire diversity using deep sequencing normalized with unique cDNA molecular identifiers. For two donors (one aged 18 to 29 and one aged 80 or older), the study analyzed two additional independent replicas of 1 million unique cDNA reads from the same blood draw. Study-level results and caveats: Observed TCR beta diversity correlated strongly with the percentage of naive T cells measured by flow cytometry. Conclusive comparison of naive and antigen-experienced compartments was prevented by the profiling of bulk unsorted PBMCs. Estimates of total diversity based on one million sequenced T cells were regarded as lower bounds and as underestimates. As age increased, observed TCR beta diversity per million T cells dropped in a roughly linear way, and a significant reduction was already evident by age 40. Donor CMV infection status was unknown, potentially confounding age-related changes in expanded clonotypes. The long-lived group showed more naive CD4+ T cells, fewer expanded clones and increased TCR diversity than the aged group, suggesting age selection.

The receptor library was made with 5' RACE. TCRdb records Illumina HiSeq 2500 as the sequencer. A second PCR of about 7 to 12 cycles was run with a J-beta primer mix and a sample-barcoded 5' primer. A unique molecular identifier was introduced onto each TCR beta cDNA molecule by a template-switch 5' adaptor carrying 12 random nucleotides. Each sample yielded at least 2.5 million CDR3-containing paired-end reads. First-strand cDNA synthesis was performed from all RNA using the Mint cDNA synthesis kit, with priming by a TRBC-specific oligonucleotide. Following uracil-DNA glycosylase treatment, all cDNA underwent a first 18-cycle PCR with the universal primers M1SS and BC2_uni_R. The authors processed their data as follows. For normalization, 1 million high-quality reads were randomly selected from each sample, with every read carrying a distinct molecular identifier. Reads sharing molecular identifiers were discarded rather than binned into consensus sequences. MiTCR, set to a Q25 quality threshold and the strictest error-elimination algorithm, was used for CDR3 identification, clonotype clustering and error correction. A nonparametric unseen species model using Euler transformation provided a lower-bound estimate of total TCR beta diversity. TCRdb trimmed public reads at Q25 via fastp, called clones via MiXCR and kept in-frame beta chains. Every distinct CDR3 protein forms one entry, paired with its most common genes and DNA. TCRdb's processing, not the authors', yielded these V and J calls. This sample comprises hundreds of thousands of distinct CDR3 sequences, roughly 26% of them detected only once. The ten largest clones capture about 30% of the sample.

Taken from cysteine to phenylalanine, the CDR3 has 13 residues. Kept here is only the CDR3 DNA, which spans 39 bases and is read in frame from base 1. Reading the germline V gene gives CDR1 MDHEN and CDR2 SYDVKM. Systemically healthy Caucasian individuals from Russia, 39 in total and aged roughly 6 to 100 years, were included as donors. Each donor gave about 9.7 milliliters of peripheral blood, drawn into EDTA-treated Vacutainer tubes. Ficoll-Paque density-gradient centrifugation was used to isolate PBMCs, with at least 7 million per sample. Trizol reagent was used to extract total RNA from PBMCs, with at least 6 micrograms per sample. For every donor, flow cytometry on a PBMC aliquot measured the percentage of naive CD45RAhigh/CD27high T cells.

Material: blood. The clonotype comes from a woman between 65 and 79 years old in good health. This receptor chain uses TRBV28 and TRBJ2-1; TRBD1 is possibly the D segment (6 matching bases). The J call may be wrong; the DNA end is better matched by TRBJ2-7. The bases read TGTGCCACCACGGTGCCAGGGGTTTACGAGCAGTACTTC. This yields the protein CATTVPGVYEQYF.